This is a list of T cell receptor beta chains from one sample in a study of blood T cell repertoires in COVID-19. TCRdb's copy holds only in-frame clones and misses some; the assay was immunoSEQ multiplex PCR. The table records about 430,000 clones, 88% of them present only once. Sequencing was carried out using PBMCs or T cells enriched from blood (not recorded which). The receptors here all came from a woman aged 18-29 years who had been exposed to COVID-19. Each CDR3 is given without its conserved first and last residue. Each record gives: J gene, D gene, V gene, CDR3 protein. D genes are given only for firm matches.

J: TRBJ2-1
D: TRBD1
V: TRBV7-9
CDR3: ASPPPQGTGGNEQF

J: TRBJ1-5
D: TRBD1
V: TRBV28
CDR3: ASRVTGAQPQH

J: TRBJ2-7
D: NA
V: TRBV29-1
CDR3: SVSSVRYEQY

J: TRBJ2-1
D: TRBD2
V: TRBV29-1
CDR3: SVEGLAEENEQF

J: TRBJ2-6
D: TRBD1
V: TRBV18
CDR3: ASSPNPRDTGGPLSGANVLT

J: TRBJ1-2
D: TRBD1
V: TRBV3-1/TRBV3-2
CDR3: ASSPGTGSGYGYT

J: TRBJ2-1
D: TRBD2
V: TRBV7-9
CDR3: ASSLAQRDYNEQF

J: TRBJ2-5
D: TRBD1
V: TRBV24-1
CDR3: ATSDWATGGTETQY

J: TRBJ1-6
D: TRBD1
V: TRBV7-9
CDR3: ASSDPGQENSPLH

J: TRBJ1-1
D: NA
V: TRBV5-4
CDR3: ASSLGYIPNTEAF

J: TRBJ1-2
D: NA
V: TRBV29-1
CDR3: SVEGGKDSSPYT

J: TRBJ1-4
D: NA
V: TRBV28
CDR3: ATNPATNEKLF

J: TRBJ2-7
D: NA
V: TRBV12-3/TRBV12-4
CDR3: ASSRSGNEQY

J: TRBJ2-2
D: NA
V: TRBV14
CDR3: ASSQVQVFTGELF

J: TRBJ2-7
D: NA
V: TRBV28
CDR3: AVQGIPIEQY

J: TRBJ1-1
D: TRBD1
V: TRBV5-1
CDR3: ASSDLTGGEEAF

J: TRBJ1-3
D: NA
V: TRBV6-1
CDR3: ASSEEGLSGNTIY

J: TRBJ2-2
D: NA
V: TRBV30
CDR3: AWTDWRDFTGELF

J: TRBJ2-7
D: NA
V: TRBV10-3
CDR3: AVMRDPSYEQY

J: TRBJ2-3
D: NA
V: TRBV4-3
CDR3: ASSHKPGTDTQY

J: TRBJ2-7
D: TRBD1
V: TRBV6-5
CDR3: ASSLGQGSYEQY

J: TRBJ1-1
D: TRBD1
V: TRBV6-4
CDR3: ASSDGTGFEAF

J: TRBJ2-3
D: TRBD2
V: TRBV7-2
CDR3: ASSLKVGGSGGPTDTQY

J: TRBJ2-6
D: NA
V: TRBV15
CDR3: ATSRENAGAGGANVLT

J: TRBJ1-3
D: NA
V: TRBV7-2
CDR3: ASSLHETIY

J: TRBJ1-1
D: TRBD1
V: TRBV7-9
CDR3: ASSLDPGQGYTEAF

J: TRBJ1-5
D: NA
V: TRBV29-1
CDR3: SVVGPDNQPQH

J: TRBJ2-7
D: NA
V: TRBV10-3
CDR3: AISAGSSYEQY

J: TRBJ2-6
D: TRBD1
V: TRBV9
CDR3: ASSVDGQGAVYSGANVLT

J: TRBJ1-2
D: NA
V: TRBV9
CDR3: ASSVVSPSYGYT

J: TRBJ1-5
D: TRBD1
V: TRBV5-5
CDR3: ASSLASGGGQPQH

J: TRBJ2-4
D: NA
V: TRBV9
CDR3: ASSDPGEVRGVQY

J: TRBJ1-1
D: NA
V: TRBV6-5
CDR3: ASRGGDTEAF

J: TRBJ1-6
D: TRBD1
V: TRBV3-1/TRBV3-2
CDR3: ASSHDRDRRSPLH

J: TRBJ2-1
D: NA
V: TRBV12-3/TRBV12-4
CDR3: ASSLGTNEQF

J: TRBJ2-7
D: TRBD2
V: TRBV27
CDR3: ASSLKLAGSYEQY

J: TRBJ1-6
D: TRBD1
V: TRBV3-1/TRBV3-2
CDR3: ASSQGTGDSPLH

J: TRBJ1-4
D: NA
V: TRBV6-5
CDR3: ASSLIQEDEKLF

J: TRBJ1-2
D: NA
V: TRBV2
CDR3: ASRDTGRGYGYT

J: TRBJ2-7
D: NA
V: TRBV6-2/TRBV6-3
CDR3: ASSYPLPEQY

J: TRBJ1-1
D: NA
V: TRBV28
CDR3: ASSHPFRFSRGNTEAF

J: TRBJ2-7
D: NA
V: TRBV7-9
CDR3: ASSPTGGTGSGYEQY

J: TRBJ2-6
D: NA
V: TRBV20-1
CDR3: SASSSGVSGANVLT

J: TRBJ2-5
D: TRBD2
V: TRBV28
CDR3: ASSLSQGAELAGGPGETQY

J: TRBJ2-1
D: TRBD2
V: TRBV11-3
CDR3: ASSLAGTSAHNEQF

J: TRBJ2-7
D: NA
V: TRBV28
CDR3: ASSFPATYEQY

J: TRBJ1-3
D: TRBD1
V: TRBV28
CDR3: ASSFRRQGGNTIY

J: TRBJ2-3
D: TRBD2
V: TRBV7-2
CDR3: ASSLIGGGRDTQY

J: TRBJ1-2
D: NA
V: TRBV20-1
CDR3: SASPGMTGENGYT

J: TRBJ1-1
D: NA
V: TRBV19
CDR3: ASSREDTEAF

J: TRBJ2-3
D: NA
V: TRBV28
CDR3: ASSLVDTSTDTQY

J: TRBJ2-7
D: TRBD1
V: TRBV18
CDR3: ASSTDRGGYEQY

J: TRBJ2-1
D: NA
V: TRBV18
CDR3: ASSPNHGGPYNEQF

J: TRBJ2-1
D: TRBD2
V: TRBV28
CDR3: ASSHVAGNEQF

J: TRBJ1-2
D: TRBD1
V: TRBV12-5
CDR3: ASGSLTGRGYT